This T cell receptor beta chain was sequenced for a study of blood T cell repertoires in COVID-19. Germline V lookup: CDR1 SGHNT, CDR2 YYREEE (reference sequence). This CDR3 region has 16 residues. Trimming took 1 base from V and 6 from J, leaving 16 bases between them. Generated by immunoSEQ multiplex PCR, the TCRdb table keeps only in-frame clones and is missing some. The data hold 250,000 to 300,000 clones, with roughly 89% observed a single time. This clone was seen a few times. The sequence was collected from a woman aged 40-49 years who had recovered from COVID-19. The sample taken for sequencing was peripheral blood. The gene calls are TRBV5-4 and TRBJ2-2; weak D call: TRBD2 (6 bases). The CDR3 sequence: CASSLPGGITSGELFF. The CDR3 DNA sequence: TGTGCCAGCAGCTTGCCGGGCGGGATAACATCCGGGGAGCTGTTTTTT.